This TCR beta chain came from a study of T-cell reconstitution after alpha-beta-depleted transplantation in children. TCRbeta library preparation incorporated unique molecular identifiers. TCRdb ran MiXCR on the PCR reads and lists one entry per CDR3 protein. The table includes about 610,000 distinct CDR3 sequences, roughly a tenth detected once. This CDR3 has 12 amino acids. V was clipped by 6 bases and J by 7 bases, with 12 bases between them. CDR1 is DFQATT, CDR2 SNEGSKA, per germline (reference sequence). V is TRBV20-1 and J is TRBJ1-4; maybe TRBD1 (5 bases). The sequencing used PBMCs from the stem cell graft donor, collected from the stem cell graft. The source is a human donor who donated a stem cell graft to a child with acute myeloid leukemia. CDR3 DNA sequence: TGCAGTGCCCAACCTGACAGTGAAAAACTGTTTTTT. Its protein is CSAQPDSEKLFF.